These 11 T cell receptor beta chains came from one sample sequenced in a study of spatial heterogeneity in lung cancer. Study-level results: Tumoral mutation counts were tracked by counts of expanded intratumoral alpha and beta TCRs.

Time point in this sample: sample taken at primary tumor resection. TCRdb re-called the 5' RACE reads with MiXCR, one entry per CDR3 protein. Among about 4,900 distinct CDR3 sequences, roughly 14% were seen once, and the ten largest hold roughly a tenth. Antigens of these TCRs are unknown. Source: lung tumor tissue, taken at surgery. Receptors were obtained from a female donor with early-stage non-small cell lung cancer.

Within the sample, this clonotype is medium-sized. J is TRBJ2-7 and V is TRBV11-2; TRBD2 is a possible D gene (6 bases). The CDR3 is made up of 15 amino acids. Germline CDR1 is SGHAT and CDR2 is FQNNGV. V gave up 5 bases and J gave up 4 bases, with 18 bases separating them. CDR3 in DNA: TGTGCCAGCAGCCCAGAGCGGACTAACCAATACGAGCAGTACTTC. This sequence encodes CASSPERTNQYEQYF.

This clonotype is judged large. The chain joins TRBV7-8 to TRBJ2-5; D perhaps matches TRBD2 (6 bases). The CDR3 covers 15 residues. Trimming left V 5 bases short and J 2 bases short, with 15 bases between. The V gene's germline CDR1 is SGHVS and CDR2 FQNEAQ. CDR3 residues: CASSTGLARQETQYF. CDR3 DNA sequence: TGTGCCAGCAGCACGGGACTCGCTAGACAAGAGACCCAGTACTTC.

This clonotype has ten or more counts. V usage is TRBV12-3 or TRBV12-4 and J usage is TRBJ2-5; no clear D. The CDR3 has 12 amino acids. The ends were cut back, 5 bases at V and 2 bases at J, with 6 bases in the middle. CDR3 DNA sequence: TGTGCCAGCAGTCGATTTCAAGAGACCCAGTACTTC. As protein: CASSRFQETQYF.

This chain joins TRBV5-1 and TRBJ2-2; possible D gene TRBD1, 5 bases. Deletions cut 2 bases from V and 7 bases from J, with 12 bases between. The CDR3 spans 14 residues. The germline CDR1 and CDR2 sequences are SGHRS and YFSETQ. CDR3 DNA sequence: TGCGCCAGCAGCTTTACCCAAGGGGTCGGGGAGCTGTTTTTT. Translating gives CASSFTQGVGELFF. Using reference TRBV5-1 and TRBJ2-2 for the parts outside the CDR3, the full variable domain is KAGVTQTPRYLIKTRGQQVTLSCSPISGHRSVSWYQQTPGQGLQFLFEYFSETQRNKGNFPGRFSGRQFSNSRSEMNVSTLELGDSALYLCASSFTQGVGELFFGEGSRLTVL.

This chain uses TRBV5-1 with TRBJ2-3, with 10 bases lining up with TRBD2. V shed 4 bases, J shed 5 bases, and the junction held 1 base outside the gene matches. This CDR3 comprises 13 residues. Germline CDR1 and CDR2: SGHRS and YFSETQ. The CDR3 is CASSGTSEDTQYF. The CDR3 DNA reads TGCGCCAGCAGCGGGACTAGCGAAGATACGCAGTATTTT.

This clonotype showed up many times. This rearrangement joins TRBV7-2 to TRBJ2-5; 10 bases are a match to TRBD2. The CDR3 spans 16 residues. V gave up 0 bases and J gave up 1 base; unmatched junction bases: 2. The germline V gene encodes CDR1 SGHTA and CDR2 FQGNSA. The CDR3 loop reads CASSLAKRGGQETQYF. CDR3 in DNA: TGTGCCAGCAGCTTAGCGAAGCGGGGGGGCCAAGAGACCCAGTACTTC.

The rearrangement joins TRBV12-3 or TRBV12-4 to TRBJ1-3, with 7 positions matching TRBD1. Losses at the gene ends were 5 bases for V and 2 bases for J; bases not matched to a gene: 3. This CDR3 has 14 amino acids. The CDR3 sequence: CASSLQGAGNTIYF. As DNA, the CDR3 is TGTGCCAGCAGTCTTCAGGGGGCTGGAAACACCATATATTTT.

This clonotype is hyperexpanded in the sample. The chain uses TRBV7-9 and TRBJ2-7; weak D call: TRBD1 (6 bases). V gave up 5 bases and J gave up 5 bases, with 10 bases separating them. CDR1 is SEHNR, CDR2 FQNEAQ, per germline (reference sequence). The length of the CDR3 is 12 residues. CDR3 protein: CASSADRNEQYF. CDR3 sequence (DNA): TGTGCCAGCAGCGCGGACAGAAACGAGCAGTACTTC.

In its sample, this clonotype is medium-sized. The rearrangement uses TRBV12-3 or TRBV12-4 and TRBJ2-1; 7 bases match TRBD2. The CDR3 covers 14 residues. CDR3 DNA sequence: TGTGCAAACAGTGGGGCGGGGGTGTTTAATGAGCAGTTCTTC. Residues: CANSGAGVFNEQFF.

In its sample, this clonotype was seen a few times. The CDR3 nucleotides are TGCAGTGCTAGCGGGTCGGGGTCGTGGTCCTATAATTCACCCCTCCACTTT. Protein product: CSASGSGSWSYNSPLHF. This rearrangement joins TRBV20-1 to TRBJ1-6; D is uncertain. The ends were cut back, 3 bases at V and 1 base at J, with 16 bases in the middle. Per germline, CDR1 DFQATT and CDR2 SNEGSKA (reference sequence). The CDR3 covers 17 residues.

This clonotype is judged medium-sized. The V call is TRBV6-5, the J call TRBJ2-2; 7 bases fit TRBD1. Germline V gene data show CDR1 as MNHEY and CDR2 as SVGAGI. The ends lost 6 bases at V and 4 bases at J; junction bases unmatched: 5. This CDR3 is 14 amino acids long. Here the CDR3 reads CASSGTVTTGELFF. The CDR3 DNA reads TGTGCCAGCAGCGGGACAGTAACCACCGGGGAGCTGTTTTTT.